The 9 T cell receptor beta chains below come from one sample, sequenced in a study of T cell responses to AZD1222 COVID-19 vaccine. TCRdb's table, derived via immunoSEQ multiplex PCR, lists solely in-frame clones and lacks some. Of roughly 100,000 clones in the sample, 91% were seen once. Sample: peripheral blood, taken on day 0 of AZD1222 vaccination. The origin of the receptors is an adult in good health.

In its sample, this clone was seen once. The gene calls are TRBV27 and TRBJ2-7; 7 bases match TRBD2. V shed 4 bases and J 6 bases; nucleotides not matched to a gene: 9. CDR3 length: 14 residues. Germline CDR1 MNHEY, CDR2 SMNVEV (reference sequence). CDR3 loop: CASSSGLGPTEQYF. The CDR3 nucleotides are TGTGCCAGCAGTTCCGGACTAGGGCCCACCGAGCAGTACTTC.

V is TRBV19 and J is TRBJ2-7; the match to TRBD2 covers 10 bases. CDR1 and CDR2 from the germline V gene are LNHDA and SQIVND (reference sequence). Trimming took 5 bases from V and 4 from J; bases not matched to a gene: 5. The CDR3 runs to 14 residues. The CDR3 DNA reads as TGTGCCAGTAGTGCCCTAGCGGGAGCATACGAGCAGTACTTC. As protein: CASSALAGAYEQYF.

The chain carries TRBV7-9 and TRBJ1-4; D gene unclear. V shed 5 bases and J shed 8 bases, with 12 bases lying between them. The CDR3 length is 13 residues. Germline values: CDR1 SEHNR, CDR2 FQNEAQ (reference sequence). CDR3 in amino acids: CASSQWGGEKLFF. CDR3 DNA: TGTGCCAGCAGCCAATGGGGAGGGGAAAAACTGTTTTTT. Complete variable domain (other parts from reference TRBV7-9 and TRBJ1-4): DTGVSQNPRHKITKRGQNVTFRCDPISEHNRLYWYRQTLGQGPEFLTYFQNEAQLEKSRLLSDRFSAERPKGSFSTLEIQRTEQGDSAMYLCASSQWGGEKLFFGSGTQLSVL.

This clone occurred once. The V call is TRBV3-1 (or the pseudogene TRBV3-2), the J call TRBJ2-7; D remains unclear. V lost 3 bases and J 0 bases, leaving 12 bases between the germline ends. This CDR3 has 15 residues. The germline V gene has CDR1 LGHDT and CDR2 YNNKEL (reference sequence). The CDR3 here is CASSQEETTSYEQYF. CDR3 DNA: TGTGCCAGCAGCCAGGAAGAAACAACCTCCTACGAGCAGTACTTC.

CDR3 bases: TGTGCCAGCAGTGGGGGACGGATGAATGAGCAGTTCTTC. It translates to CASSGGRMNEQFF. The chain uses TRBV2 and TRBJ2-1; the D call may be TRBD1 or TRBD2 (5 bases each). CDR3 size: 13 residues. The germline gives CDR1 SNHLY, CDR2 FYNNEI. Trimming removed 4 bases at V and 7 bases at J, with 11 bases between.

This chain connects TRBV6-5 to TRBJ2-7; tentative D call: TRBD1 (6 bases). V lost 4 bases to trimming and J lost 3 bases, with 13 bases between them. CDR1 is MNHEY and CDR2 is SVGAGI in the germline V gene. The CDR3 has 14 residues. The CDR3 loop reads CASSSRDTNYEQYF. DNA of the CDR3: TGTGCCAGCAGTTCAAGGGACACCAACTACGAGCAGTACTTC.

The V call is TRBV5-5, the J call TRBJ2-2; the D is unclear. The V gene lost 1 base and the J gene lost 2 bases, with 0 bases spanning the gap. CDR1 is SGHKS and CDR2 is YYEKEE in the germline V gene (reference sequence). The CDR3 has 12 amino acids. As DNA, the CDR3 is TGTGCCAGCAGCTTGAACACCGGGGAGCTGTTTTTT. Translated, it gives CASSLNTGELFF.

V gene TRBV19 combines with J gene TRBJ2-7; TRBD1 aligns across 7 bases. The V gene's germline CDR1 is LNHDA and CDR2 SQIVND (reference sequence). Trimming took 4 bases from V and 6 from J; bases not matched to a gene: 12. The CDR3 contains 15 residues. CDR3 loop: CASSRYGTEGREQYF. The CDR3 DNA follows: TGTGCCAGTAGTAGATACGGGACAGAAGGGCGCGAGCAGTACTTC.

V gene TRBV7-6 combines with J gene TRBJ1-1; no clear D. Trimming took 5 bases from V and 5 from J, leaving 12 bases between them. Germline assignment: CDR1 SGHVS and CDR2 FNYEAQ. The CDR3 has 13 amino acids. The CDR3 protein is CASSQLAGTEAFF. In DNA, the CDR3 is TGTGCCAGCAGCCAACTGGCGGGGACTGAAGCTTTCTTT.